This T cell receptor (beta chain) is from a study of T cell changes during pregnancy in multiple sclerosis. The germline V gene has CDR1 MNHEY and CDR2 SMNVEV (reference sequence). The V gene lost 3 bases and the J gene lost 4 bases, with 9 bases spanning the gap. CDR3 length: 13 amino acids. Using immunoSEQ multiplex PCR, the repertoire was profiled, and TCRdb retains in-frame clones only, with some absent. The sample has around 50,000 clones, 95% seen once. The V and J genes are TRBV27 and TRBJ1-2; tentative D call: TRBD1 (6 bases). Sequences were derived from CD8+ T cells from peripheral blood mononuclear cells, sampled in the first trimester of pregnancy. The TCR was taken from a female donor with multiple sclerosis, enrolled in a pregnancy study. The CDR3 DNA reads as TGTGCCAGCAGTTTTTCAGGGGTCTATGGCTACACCTTC. This gives the protein CASSFSGVYGYTF.